This T cell receptor (beta chain) was sequenced in a study of T cells in Graves' hyperthyroidism and ophthalmopathy. Study-wide findings and caveats: In simple terms, a model built on 13 V-J features told ophthalmopathy apart from stable hyperthyroidism. Ophthalmopathy, which appeared later, was predicted by the model a median 6.5 months before onset. Most expanded thyroid clonotypes above 0.001 recurred in blood.

Ophthalmopathy patients had Clinical Activity Score at least 3, NOSPECS grade at least 4, duration under 3 months. This clonotype has at least ten counts. Its antigen remains unidentified. RNA transcripts served as the template for amplifying TCR beta CDR3 regions. HTBI primers were employed in a first-round RT-PCR of the TCR CDR3. A single record per CDR3 protein comes from TCRdb applying MiXCR to the multiplex PCR reads. The sample lists 450,000 to 500,000 distinct CDR3 sequences, under 25% occurring once. This CDR3 spans 14 amino acids. V was shortened by 6 bases and J by 4 bases, with 12 bases between the two germline ends.

The sample comprised blood. The clonotype originates from a woman between 70 and 85 years old with Graves' ophthalmopathy. The V and J genes are TRBV12-3 or TRBV12-4 and TRBJ2-2; D may be TRBD1 (5 bases). The chain's CDR3 is CASRGQGGTGELFF. DNA for the CDR3: TGTGCCAGCAGGGGGCAGGGCGGCACCGGGGAGCTGTTTTTT.